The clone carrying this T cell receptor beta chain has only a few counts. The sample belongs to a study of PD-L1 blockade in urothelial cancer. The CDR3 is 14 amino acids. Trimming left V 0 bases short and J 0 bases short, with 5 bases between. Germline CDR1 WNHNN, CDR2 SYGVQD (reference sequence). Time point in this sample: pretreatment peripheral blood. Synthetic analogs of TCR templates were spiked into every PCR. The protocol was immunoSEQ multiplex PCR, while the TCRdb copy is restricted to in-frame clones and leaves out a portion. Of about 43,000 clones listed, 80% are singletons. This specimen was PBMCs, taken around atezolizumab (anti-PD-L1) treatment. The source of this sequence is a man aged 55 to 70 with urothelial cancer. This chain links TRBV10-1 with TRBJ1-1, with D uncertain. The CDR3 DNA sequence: TGCGCCAGCAGTGAGTCGGGCATGAACACTGAAGCTTTCTTT. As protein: CASSESGMNTEAFF.